What follows describes a single TCR beta chain. This record belongs to a study of shared clonotypes between healthy human individuals. The protocol was immunoSEQ multiplex PCR, while the TCRdb copy is restricted to in-frame clones and leaves out a portion. The sample yields 2 million to 3 million clones, approximately 93% seen once. This CDR3 spans 15 amino acids. V lost 0 bases to trimming and J lost 1 base, with 9 bases between them. Germline V gives CDR1 SEHNR, CDR2 FQNEAQ (reference sequence). The source of this sequence is a man in his late teens or twenties in good health. Some clones in this sample may be carry-over from other donors' samples. Sequencing input: naive CD4+ T cells from PBMCs. Subset specified: CD45RA+ positively selected. The chain recombines TRBV7-9 with TRBJ2-5, with D tentatively TRBD1 (6 bases). The CDR3 here is CASSLANRVQETQYF. The CDR3 DNA reads as TGTGCCAGCAGCTTAGCTAACAGGGTCCAAGAGACCCAGTACTTC.